This TCR beta chain originates from a study of T cell responses to AZD1222 COVID-19 vaccine. This table comes from immunoSEQ multiplex PCR, and its TCRdb copy is limited to in-frame clones, with some not included. Of some 100,000 clones in the sample, around 87% were seen once. Germline assignment: CDR1 SQVTM and CDR2 ANQGSEA. The CDR3 totals 17 residues. With 3 bases clipped from V and 0 bases from J, the junction kept 11 bases outside the gene matches. The source of this sequence is an adult in good health. The gene calls are TRBV29-1 and TRBJ2-3; 8 bases map to TRBD2. The sample consisted of peripheral blood, taken on day 0 of MenACWY control vaccination. The CDR3 DNA reads as TGCAGCGTTGAGGGCGGGGGGACCATTACTAGCACAGATACGCAGTATTTT. It translates to CSVEGGGTITSTDTQYF.